A selection of T cell receptor beta chains follows, all from one sample in a study of CD8+CD57+ T cells in acquired aplastic anemia. TCRdb re-derived calls from the reads in MiXCR, one entry per CDR3 protein. The sample holds 300,000 or so distinct CDR3 sequences, 55% to 65% seen once. Sequencing was carried out using sorted CD4+, CD8+, or CD8+CD57+ T cells (not recorded which) from PBMCs. The receptors were gathered from a human donor with severe aplastic anemia or a healthy control (not recorded which). Each CDR3 is given with its conserved first and last residue. D genes are given only for firm matches. Some rows have no size entry. The others give once, few or many, or a class for an expanded clone.

j_gene: TRBJ2-1; v_gene: TRBV20-1; abundance: -; d_gene: TRBD2; CDR3nt: TGCAGTGCTGCAAGCCTAGCGGGGGCCTCCTACAATGAGCAGTTCTTC; CDR3aa: CSAASLAGASYNEQFF
j_gene: TRBJ2-3; v_gene: TRBV7-8; abundance: many; d_gene: -; CDR3nt: TGTGCCAGCAGCTTACGGCAGTTGGGCTACACAGATACGCAGTATTTT; CDR3aa: CASSLRQLGYTDTQYF
j_gene: TRBJ1-2; v_gene: TRBV27; abundance: -; d_gene: TRBD1; CDR3nt: TGTGCCAGCAGTTTATCGCCGGGACAGGGAGCCTATGGCTACACCTTC; CDR3aa: CASSLSPGQGAYGYTF
j_gene: TRBJ1-1; v_gene: TRBV29-1; abundance: many; d_gene: TRBD1; CDR3nt: TGCAGCGTTGAGCACAACGCGGGACAGGGGGCTCGTACGGCTTTCTTT; CDR3aa: CSVEHNAGQGARTAFF
j_gene: TRBJ2-7; v_gene: TRBV7-3; abundance: -; d_gene: -; CDR3nt: TGTGCCAGCAGTTACACGGACACCTACGAGCAGTACTTC; CDR3aa: CASSYTDTYEQYF
j_gene: TRBJ2-3; v_gene: TRBV28; abundance: -; d_gene: TRBD1; CDR3nt: TGTGCCAGCGGGGACAGGGTTACAGATACGCAGTATTTT; CDR3aa: CASGDRVTDTQYF
j_gene: TRBJ2-2; v_gene: TRBV9; abundance: -; d_gene: -; CDR3nt: TGTGCCAGCAGCTCAACCCGGGGCACCGGGGAGCTGTTTTTT; CDR3aa: CASSSTRGTGELFF
j_gene: TRBJ2-3; v_gene: TRBV7-6; abundance: -; d_gene: -; CDR3nt: TGTGCCAGCAGCTTATCCGCCGGGGCCACAGATACGCAGTATTTT; CDR3aa: CASSLSAGATDTQYF
j_gene: TRBJ1-2; v_gene: TRBV10-3; abundance: -; d_gene: -; CDR3nt: TGTGCCATCAGTGATTTAAAGGACTCAAGCTATGGCTACACCTTC; CDR3aa: CAISDLKDSSYGYTF
j_gene: TRBJ2-7; v_gene: TRBV2; abundance: -; d_gene: TRBD2; CDR3nt: TGTGCCAGCAGACAAGGACTAGCGGGGCACGAGCAGTGCTTC; CDR3aa: CASRQGLAGHEQCF
j_gene: TRBJ1-2; v_gene: TRBV7-3; abundance: many; d_gene: -; CDR3nt: TGTGCCAGCTCTAGGACAGCCATGGACGGCTACACCTTC; CDR3aa: CASSRTAMDGYTF
j_gene: TRBJ1-5; v_gene: TRBV20-1; abundance: -; d_gene: -; CDR3nt: TGCAGTGCGTTGTTCCTGAGCGGGGGGGCCCAGCATTTT; CDR3aa: CSALFLSGGAQHF
j_gene: TRBJ2-7; v_gene: TRBV2; abundance: once; d_gene: TRBD2; CDR3nt: TGTGCCAGCAGTTGGACGACTAGCGAGGGGGAGGACGAGCAGTACTTC; CDR3aa: CASSWTTSEGEDEQYF
j_gene: TRBJ2-3; v_gene: TRBV10-2; abundance: many; d_gene: TRBD2; CDR3nt: TGCGCCAGCAGGGAGACCGGGACTAGCGGGGTTATGAAACCAGATACGCAGTATTTT; CDR3aa: CASRETGTSGVMKPDTQYF
j_gene: TRBJ2-7; v_gene: TRBV2; abundance: many; d_gene: TRBD2; CDR3nt: TGTGCCAGCACGCTAGCGGGGGAGGGCTACGAGCAGTACTTC; CDR3aa: CASTLAGEGYEQYF
j_gene: TRBJ2-5; v_gene: TRBV20-1; abundance: -; d_gene: -; CDR3nt: -; CDR3aa: CSARDSGQGSETQYF
j_gene: TRBJ1-1; v_gene: TRBV7-6; abundance: -; d_gene: -; CDR3nt: TGTGCCAGCAGCTTAGAGGGCAGCCTCGTGAGAGCTTTCTTT; CDR3aa: CASSLEGSLVRAFF
j_gene: TRBJ2-7; v_gene: TRBV7-8; abundance: few; d_gene: -; CDR3nt: TGTGCCAGCAGCCCCGGGGCGATAAACGAGCAGTACTTC; CDR3aa: CASSPGAINEQYF
j_gene: TRBJ1-3; v_gene: TRBV7-3; abundance: many; d_gene: TRBD1; CDR3nt: TGTGCCAGCAGCTTAACGACAGGGACAGGAAACACCATATATTTT; CDR3aa: CASSLTTGTGNTIYF
j_gene: TRBJ2-3; v_gene: TRBV7-9; abundance: -; d_gene: TRBD1; CDR3nt: TGTGCCAGCAGATTGACCGGGACAGGTGCCGATACGCAGTATTTT; CDR3aa: CASRLTGTGADTQYF
j_gene: TRBJ1-3; v_gene: TRBV7-3; abundance: -; d_gene: -; CDR3nt: TGTGCCAGCAGCTTGGGGTATGCTGGAAACACCATATATTTT; CDR3aa: CASSLGYAGNTIYF
j_gene: TRBJ1-4; v_gene: TRBV20-1; abundance: -; d_gene: -; CDR3nt: TGCAGTGCGTACAGGAACGAAAAACTGTTTTTT; CDR3aa: CSAYRNEKLFF
j_gene: TRBJ2-3; v_gene: TRBV4-3; abundance: -; d_gene: TRBD2; CDR3nt: TGCGCCAGCAGCCAAGGATCCGGGGGGGCGGGAGATACGCAGTATTTT; CDR3aa: CASSQGSGGAGDTQYF
j_gene: TRBJ1-6; v_gene: TRBV6-5; abundance: many; d_gene: TRBD1; CDR3nt: TGTGCCAGCAGTTACTTTGGACAGGGCTTCCCCCTCCACTTT; CDR3aa: CASSYFGQGFPLHF
j_gene: TRBJ1-2; v_gene: TRBV12-3/TRBV12-4; abundance: -; d_gene: -; CDR3nt: TGTGCCAGCAACGAGGACAGCAGCTATGGCTACACCTTC; CDR3aa: CASNEDSSYGYTF
j_gene: TRBJ1-5; v_gene: TRBV7-3; abundance: -; d_gene: -; CDR3nt: TGTGCCAGCAGGCGAGGAATTGATAGCAATCAGCCCCAGCATTTT; CDR3aa: CASRRGIDSNQPQHF